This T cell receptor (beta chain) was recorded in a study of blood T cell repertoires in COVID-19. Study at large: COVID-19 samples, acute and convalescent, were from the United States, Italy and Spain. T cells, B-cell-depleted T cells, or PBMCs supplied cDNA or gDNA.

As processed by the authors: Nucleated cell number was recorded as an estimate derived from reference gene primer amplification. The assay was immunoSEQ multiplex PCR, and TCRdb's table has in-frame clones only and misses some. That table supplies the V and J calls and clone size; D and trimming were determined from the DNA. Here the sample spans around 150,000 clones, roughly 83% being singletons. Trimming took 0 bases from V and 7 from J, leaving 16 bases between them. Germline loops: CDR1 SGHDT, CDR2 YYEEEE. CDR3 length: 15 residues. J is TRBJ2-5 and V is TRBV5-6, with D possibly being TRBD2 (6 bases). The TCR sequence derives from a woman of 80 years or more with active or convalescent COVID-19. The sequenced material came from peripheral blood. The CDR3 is CASSLGRGPEGTQYF. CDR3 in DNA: TGTGCCAGCAGCTTGGGGAGGGGCCCCGAAGGGACCCAGTACTTC.